This T cell receptor beta chain is drawn from a study of cytomegalovirus exposure and HLA in healthy donors. Germline loops: CDR1 MGHDK, CDR2 SYGVNS. The length of the CDR3 is 16 residues. The PCR contained 60 Vbeta and 13 Jbeta primers. The table came from immunoSEQ multiplex PCR; TCRdb's copy has only in-frame clones and leaves some out. The table has about 200,000 clones, around 77% seen once. Material for sequencing was PBMCs. The chain carries TRBV25-1 and TRBJ2-5; TRBD1 agrees at 8 bases. The J call is doubtful: the DNA matches TRBJ2-7 better. The sequence was obtained from a man under 40 in good health and CMV-seronegative. DNA of the CDR3: TGTGCCAGCAGTGATGGGAGTGGACAGGGTGCCTACGAGCAGTACTTC. This gives the protein CASSDGSGQGAYEQYF.